The rows below give T cell receptor beta chains drawn from one sample of a study of CD8 T cells in Susac syndrome. One entry per CDR3 protein, called by TCRdb with MiXCR from the immunoSEQ multiplex PCR reads. This sample has about 120,000 distinct CDR3 sequences, with roughly 93% found just once. Sequenced sample: CD4+ T cells from PBMCs. The receptors originated from a human donor with multiple sclerosis. CDR3s include the opening cysteine and the closing phenylalanine or tryptophan. D genes are given only for firm matches. Size is stated for part of the rows, as once, few or many counts, or as a class when the clone is expanded.

J gene: TRBJ2-5
V gene: TRBV18
D gene: .
clone size: .
CDR3 protein: CASSPPTAQETQYF
CDR3 DNA: TGTGCCAGCTCACCACCGACGGCTCAAGAGACCCAGTACTTC

J gene: TRBJ2-7
V gene: TRBV20-1
D gene: .
clone size: .
CDR3 protein: CSARGPDRGIYEQYF
CDR3 DNA: TGCAGTGCTAGAGGCCCCGACCGGGGGATCTACGAGCAGTACTTC

J gene: TRBJ2-2
V gene: TRBV11-2
D gene: TRBD2
clone size: .
CDR3 protein: CASFQTSGAGELFF
CDR3 DNA: TGTGCCAGCTTCCAGACTAGCGGAGCCGGGGAGCTGTTTTTT

J gene: TRBJ1-1
V gene: TRBV5-1
D gene: TRBD1
clone size: .
CDR3 protein: CASSGEGAAFF
CDR3 DNA: TGCGCCAGCAGCGGAGAGGGGGCGGCTTTCTTT

J gene: TRBJ1-2
V gene: TRBV20-1
D gene: TRBD1
clone size: .
CDR3 protein: CSARDQTGGRYGYTF
CDR3 DNA: TGCAGTGCTAGAGATCAAACAGGGGGCCGCTATGGCTACACCTTC

J gene: TRBJ1-2
V gene: TRBV18
D gene: .
clone size: once
CDR3 protein: CASSLEQGAVYSGYTF
CDR3 DNA: TGTGCCAGCTCACTCGAACAGGGCGCCGTCTATAGTGGCTACACCTTC

J gene: TRBJ2-3
V gene: TRBV7-2
D gene: TRBD1
clone size: .
CDR3 protein: CASSPGTGMFTDTQYF
CDR3 DNA: TGTGCCAGCAGCCCCGGGACAGGGATGTTTACAGATACGCAGTATTTT

J gene: TRBJ2-1
V gene: TRBV5-1
D gene: .
clone size: few
CDR3 protein: CASSLVFGGDSYNEQFF
CDR3 DNA: TGCGCCAGCAGCTTGGTATTCGGCGGGGACTCCTACAATGAGCAGTTCTTC

J gene: TRBJ1-4
V gene: TRBV29-1
D gene: .
clone size: .
CDR3 protein: CSVGRGEKLFF
CDR3 DNA: TGCAGCGTTGGACGTGGTGAAAAACTGTTTTTT

J gene: TRBJ2-1
V gene: TRBV9
D gene: TRBD2
clone size: once
CDR3 protein: CASSVGLGSGVYNEQFF
CDR3 DNA: TGTGCCAGCAGCGTAGGATTAGGGAGCGGGGTTTACAATGAGCAGTTCTTC

J gene: TRBJ2-3
V gene: TRBV29-1
D gene: TRBD1
clone size: .
CDR3 protein: CSVGRDRDTQYF
CDR3 DNA: TGCAGCGTGGGCAGGGACAGAGATACGCAGTATTTT

J gene: TRBJ1-2
V gene: TRBV6-5
D gene: .
clone size: once
CDR3 protein: CASSPSYRDGYTF
CDR3 DNA: TGTGCCAGCAGTCCCTCATACAGGGATGGCTACACCTTC

J gene: TRBJ1-1
V gene: TRBV25-1
D gene: .
clone size: .
CDR3 protein: CASSEYGGSTEAFF
CDR3 DNA: TGTGCCAGCAGTGAATATGGGGGAAGCACTGAAGCTTTCTTT

J gene: TRBJ2-5
V gene: TRBV6-5
D gene: TRBD2
clone size: .
CDR3 protein: CASSYSLGFGGGQETQYF
CDR3 DNA: TGTGCCAGCAGTTACTCACTGGGCTTTGGCGGGGGCCAAGAGACCCAGTACTTC

J gene: TRBJ2-7
V gene: TRBV6-1
D gene: .
clone size: .
CDR3 protein: CASRREERGRRTYEQYF
CDR3 DNA: TGTGCCAGCAGGAGAGAAGAGAGGGGACGCAGGACCTACGAGCAGTACTTC

J gene: TRBJ2-1
V gene: TRBV7-9
D gene: .
clone size: .
CDR3 protein: CASSLWGRVANVGQIF
CDR3 DNA: TGTGCCAGCAGCTTATGGGGCAGGGTTGCGAATGTGGGTCAGATCTTC

J gene: TRBJ1-1
V gene: TRBV2
D gene: .
clone size: .
CDR3 protein: CASGGHGRGYTEAFF
CDR3 DNA: TGTGCCAGCGGGGGACACGGACGAGGGTACACTGAAGCTTTCTTT

J gene: TRBJ1-3
V gene: TRBV29-1
D gene: .
clone size: .
CDR3 protein: CSGGTGNTIYF
CDR3 DNA: TGCAGCGGTGGGACAGGAAACACCATATATTTT

J gene: TRBJ2-3
V gene: TRBV4-1
D gene: .
clone size: .
CDR3 protein: CASSQFAGATDTQYF
CDR3 DNA: TGCGCCAGCAGCCAATTTGCAGGGGCGACAGATACGCAGTATTTT

J gene: TRBJ1-1
V gene: TRBV11-2
D gene: .
clone size: .
CDR3 protein: CASSLAGRGTEAFF
CDR3 DNA: TGTGCCAGCAGCTTAGCGGGGCGCGGGACTGAAGCTTTCTTT

J gene: TRBJ1-1
V gene: TRBV7-9
D gene: .
clone size: .
CDR3 protein: CASSLGSGPNTEAFF
CDR3 DNA: TGTGCCAGCAGCTTAGGATCGGGGCCGAACACTGAAGCTTTCTTT

J gene: TRBJ1-1
V gene: TRBV12-3/TRBV12-4
D gene: .
clone size: .
CDR3 protein: CASSARGAGSNTEAFF
CDR3 DNA: TGTGCCAGCAGTGCTAGGGGGGCAGGCTCGAACACTGAAGCTTTCTTT

J gene: TRBJ1-6
V gene: TRBV25-1
D gene: .
clone size: once
CDR3 protein: CASSEYIKDLNSPLHF
CDR3 DNA: TGTGCCAGCAGTGAATATATAAAGGACCTTAATTCACCCCTCCACTTT

J gene: TRBJ1-2
V gene: TRBV2
D gene: .
clone size: .
CDR3 protein: CASLLEVGDYTF
CDR3 DNA: TGTGCCAGCCTCCTCGAAGTCGGCGACTACACCTTC

J gene: TRBJ1-5
V gene: TRBV13
D gene: .
clone size: .
CDR3 protein: CASSFSGNASNQPQHF
CDR3 DNA: TGTGCCAGCAGCTTCTCTGGGAATGCTAGCAATCAGCCCCAGCATTTT